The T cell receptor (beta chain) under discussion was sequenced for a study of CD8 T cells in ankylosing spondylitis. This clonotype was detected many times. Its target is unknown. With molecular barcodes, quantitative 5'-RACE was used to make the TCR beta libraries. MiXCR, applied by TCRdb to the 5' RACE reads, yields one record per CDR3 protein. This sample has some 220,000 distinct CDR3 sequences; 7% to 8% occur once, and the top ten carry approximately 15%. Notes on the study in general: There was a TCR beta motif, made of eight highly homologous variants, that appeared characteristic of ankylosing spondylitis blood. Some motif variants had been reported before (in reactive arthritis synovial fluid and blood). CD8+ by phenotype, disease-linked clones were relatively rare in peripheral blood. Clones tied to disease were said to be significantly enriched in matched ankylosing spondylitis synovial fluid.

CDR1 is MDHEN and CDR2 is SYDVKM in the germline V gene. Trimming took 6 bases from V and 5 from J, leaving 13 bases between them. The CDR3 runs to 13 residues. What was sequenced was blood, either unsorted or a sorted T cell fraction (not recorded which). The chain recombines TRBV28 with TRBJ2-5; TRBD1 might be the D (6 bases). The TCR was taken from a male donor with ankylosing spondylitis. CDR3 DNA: TGTGCCAGCAGCCTAGGGGGATCGGAGACCCAGTACTTC. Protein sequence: CASSLGGSETQYF.